This is a list of T cell receptor beta chains from one sample in a study of glioma-infiltrating T cells after dendritic cell vaccination. Method: immunoSEQ multiplex PCR; TCRdb's copy keeps in-frame clones and lacks some. The profile shows approximately 67,000 clones, around 81% of them singletons. Here the sequenced sample was blood, taken before dendritic cell vaccination. All receptors derive from a human donor with glioblastoma. Each CDR3 is given with its conserved first and last residue. The order of the fields is clone size, V gene, D gene, J gene, CDR3 protein, CDR3 DNA. D genes are given only for firm matches. Clone size is not always given. Where it is, it says once, few, many or a class for expanded clones.

.,TRBV29-1,TRBD1,TRBJ1-2,CSGGTGNYGYTF,TGCAGCGGAGGGACAGGCAACTATGGCTACACCTTC
.,TRBV6-6,.,TRBJ2-7,CASRKIQGHGDYEQYF,TGTGCCAGCAGAAAGATACAGGGACACGGGGACTACGAGCAGTACTTC
.,TRBV7-2,.,TRBJ2-1,CASRGWESSYNEQFF,TGTGCCAGCAGGGGGTGGGAGAGCTCCTACAATGAGCAGTTCTTC
.,TRBV5-8,.,TRBJ1-2,CAIDTDFSGYTF,TGTGCCATCGATACCGACTTCAGTGGCTACACCTTC
.,TRBV5-1,.,TRBJ1-4,CASSLDLEEEKLFF,TGCGCCAGCAGCTTGGATCTGGAGGAGGAAAAACTGTTTTTT
.,TRBV10-3,.,TRBJ1-2,CAISPDRDAYGYTF,TGTGCCATCAGTCCTGACAGAGACGCCTATGGCTACACCTTC
.,TRBV19,.,TRBJ2-2,CASSPVFSGDTGELFF,TGTGCCAGTAGCCCAGTCTTTAGCGGAGACACCGGGGAGCTGTTTTTT
few,TRBV2,.,TRBJ2-7,CASSRQVYEQYF,TGTGCCAGCAGCCGACAGGTCTACGAGCAGTACTTC
few,TRBV6-6,TRBD2,TRBJ2-7,CASSYSSGAGGEQYF,TGTGCCAGCAGTTACTCGTCAGGGGCGGGAGGCGAGCAGTACTTC
.,TRBV10-3,.,TRBJ1-2,CAISESGPGIPSNYGYTF,TGTGCCATCAGTGAGTCGGGTCCCGGGATCCCCTCTAACTATGGCTACACCTTC
.,TRBV4-3,.,TRBJ2-5,CASSQDRGVVEYF,TGCGCCAGCAGCCAAGACAGGGGGGTAGTTGAGTACTTC
.,TRBV7-9,.,TRBJ1-6,CASSLPQNSPLHF,TGTGCCAGCAGCTTACCACAGAATTCACCCCTCCACTTT
once,TRBV9,.,TRBJ2-1,CASSVVPGIGNNEQFF,TGTGCCAGCAGCGTAGTTCCGGGGATAGGCAACAATGAGCAGTTCTTC
.,TRBV7-6,TRBD1,TRBJ2-6,CASSLAGTGGSGANVLTF,TGTGCCAGCAGCTTAGCCGGGACAGGGGGTTCTGGGGCCAACGTCCTGACTTTC
.,TRBV15,.,TRBJ2-2,CATSRDWPRDTGELFF,TGTGCCACCAGCAGGGACTGGCCTCGGGACACCGGGGAGCTGTTTTTT
few,TRBV6-5,TRBD2,TRBJ2-7,CASRGLAGGAYEQYF,TGTGCCAGCAGAGGACTAGCGGGGGGGGCCTACGAGCAGTACTTC
.,TRBV6-5,.,TRBJ1-1,CASSIEDRGTEAFF,TGTGCCAGCAGTATCGAAGACCGGGGCACTGAAGCTTTCTTT
.,TRBV5-1,.,TRBJ2-5,CASSLERPERETQYF,TGCGCCAGCAGCTTGGAGAGGCCGGAGAGAGAGACCCAGTACTTC
.,TRBV5-1,TRBD1,TRBJ1-1,CASSLGSGGGTEAFF,TGCGCCAGCAGCTTGGGGTCAGGGGGTGGCACTGAAGCTTTCTTT
once,TRBV27,TRBD1,TRBJ1-5,CASSETGEEYQPQHF,TGTGCCAGCAGCGAGACAGGGGAGGAGTATCAGCCCCAGCATTTT
.,TRBV4-1,.,TRBJ1-5,CASSQVALRFGNQPQHF,TGCGCCAGCAGCCAAGTAGCCCTACGATTTGGCAATCAGCCCCAGCATTTT
.,TRBV25-1,.,TRBJ1-2,CASSETFYGYTF,TGTGCCAGCAGTGAAACTTTCTATGGCTACACCTTC
.,TRBV30,.,TRBJ1-1,CAWSRLGEGDREAFF,TGTGCCTGGAGCCGATTGGGAGAGGGGGATCGTGAAGCTTTCTTT
.,TRBV2,TRBD1,TRBJ1-2,CASREAGTGESAGYTF,TGTGCCAGCAGGGAGGCCGGGACAGGGGAATCTGCTGGCTACACCTTC
.,TRBV7-6,.,TRBJ2-5,CASGPYLGPETQYF,TGTGCCAGCGGACCCTATTTGGGGCCAGAGACCCAGTACTTC
few,TRBV18,.,TRBJ1-6,CASSPSSRMGGPLHF,TGTGCCAGCTCACCATCTTCCCGCATGGGGGGTCCCCTCCACTTT
.,TRBV12-5,.,TRBJ1-2,CASAGRNNYGYTF,TGTGCTAGTGCAGGGCGGAATAACTATGGCTACACCTTC
.,TRBV9,TRBD2,TRBJ2-2,CASSVGVAGGPYTGELFF,TGTGCCAGCAGCGTAGGTGTAGCGGGGGGGCCCTACACCGGGGAGCTGTTTTTT
.,TRBV4-2,TRBD1,TRBJ2-1,CASSQADRNEQFF,TGTGCCAGCAGCCAAGCGGACAGGAATGAGCAGTTCTTC
.,TRBV30,.,TRBJ2-7,CAWSEVEQYF,TGTGCCTGGAGCGAGGTCGAGCAGTACTTC
.,TRBV5-1,.,TRBJ2-3,CASSLRLSTDTQYF,TGCGCCAGCAGCTTGAGACTTTCCACAGATACGCAGTATTTT
.,TRBV5-6,TRBD1,TRBJ1-2,CASSLAVGTGPTF,TGTGCCAGCAGCTTGGCTGTCGGGACAGGGCCCACCTTC
.,TRBV4-2,.,TRBJ2-5,CASSQGRGQETQYF,TGTGCCAGCAGCCAAGGCAGGGGCCAAGAGACCCAGTACTTC
few,TRBV2,.,TRBJ1-2,CASTAGFGYGYTF,TGTGCCAGCACTGCGGGTTTCGGCTATGGCTACACCTTC
once,TRBV4-1,TRBD2,TRBJ2-3,CASSQVGLANPDTQYF,TGCGCCAGCAGCCAGGTGGGACTAGCGAACCCAGATACGCAGTATTTT